These 20 T cell receptor beta chains were sequenced from one sample in a study of blood T cell repertoires in COVID-19. TCRdb keeps only in-frame clones here, not all; method: immunoSEQ multiplex PCR. The data hold under 95,000 clones, with under 85% observed a single time. Sequencing was performed on peripheral blood. These receptors were collected from a woman aged 80 or over with acute or convalescent COVID-19.

CDR3 protein: CSASFAGHTDTQYF. The CDR3 DNA reads as TGCAGTGCTAGTTTTGCGGGTCACACAGATACGCAGTATTTT. This sequence joins TRBV20-1 and TRBJ2-3; a possible D gene is TRBD2 (5 bases). Per germline, CDR1 DFQATT and CDR2 SNEGSKA (reference sequence). Trimming left V 3 bases short and J 2 bases short, with 12 bases between. The CDR3 has 14 residues.

The CDR3 DNA is TGTGCCAGTAGTGAAGGCAGGGTGGCTCATCAGCCCCAGCATTTT. Its translation: CASSEGRVAHQPQHF. The J gene is TRBJ1-5, the V gene TRBV19; D might be TRBD1 (5 bases). V lost 5 bases and J lost 5, with 16 bases in between. The CDR3 has 15 residues. Germline V gene lookup returns CDR1 LNHDA and CDR2 SQIVND (reference sequence).

This clone was seen more than once but under ten times. The chain joins TRBV6-2 or TRBV6-3 to TRBJ1-2; D is undetermined. The CDR3 consists of 12 residues. Deletions cut 6 bases from V and 5 bases from J, with 10 bases between. Germline assignment: CDR1 MNHEY and CDR2 SVGEGT. CDR3 protein: CASSRGDYGYTF. The CDR3 coding sequence is TGTGCCAGCAGCCGCGGGGATTATGGCTACACCTTC.

This chain connects TRBV24-1 to TRBJ2-7, with 7 bases identical to TRBD1. V gave up 5 bases and J gave up 6 bases; unmatched junction bases: 6. Per germline, CDR1 KGHDR and CDR2 SFDVKD. The CDR3 totals 13 residues. This chain's CDR3 is CATSARQGSEQYF. DNA of the CDR3: TGTGCCACCAGTGCCAGACAGGGCAGCGAGCAGTACTTC.

The chain combines TRBV9 with TRBJ2-7; D is ambiguous. V lost 4 bases and J lost 1, with 6 bases in between. CDR3 size: 12 residues. Germline V lookup: CDR1 SGDLS, CDR2 YYNGEE. CDR3: CASSPGSYEQYF. CDR3 sequence (DNA): TGTGCCAGCAGCCCCGGGTCCTACGAGCAGTACTTC.

This clone was counted many times. This rearrangement joins TRBV4-2 to TRBJ2-2; D is perhaps TRBD2 (6 bases). Trimming removed 11 bases from V and 2 bases from J, with 12 bases in between. The germline gives CDR1 LGHNA, CDR2 YNFKEQ. CDR3 size: 13 residues. The CDR3 sequence is CASKGLNTGELFF. The CDR3 nucleotides read TGTGCCTCGAAGGGACTTAACACCGGGGAGCTGTTTTTT.

V usage is TRBV7-9 and J usage is TRBJ2-5, with D perhaps TRBD2 (6 bases). Germline loops: CDR1 SEHNR, CDR2 FQNEAQ (reference sequence). The germline V and J ends were trimmed by 6 bases and 4 bases, with 15 bases remaining between them. The CDR3 runs to 14 residues. The DNA of the CDR3 is TGTGCCAGCAGTCCCCGGGGGAGGAGAGAGACCCAGTACTTC. Its protein is CASSPRGRRETQYF.

V is TRBV7-9 and J is TRBJ2-1; D not resolved. Germline loops: CDR1 SEHNR, CDR2 FQNEAQ (reference sequence). Between the trimmed V and J ends, which lost 7 bases and 0 bases, there was a span of 10 bases. The CDR3 runs 14 residues. CDR3 nucleotide sequence: TGTGCCAGCACCCCAGGTAGCTCCTACAATGAGCAGTTCTTC. Protein: CASTPGSSYNEQFF.

In this sample, this clone turned up many times. The chain couples TRBV5-1 to TRBJ2-2; 8 positions agree with TRBD1. Germline CDR1 is SGHRS and CDR2 is YFSETQ. The ends lost 4 bases at V and 10 bases at J; junction bases unmatched: 6. CDR3 length equals 13 residues. CDR3 protein: CASSIKTGVELFF. CDR3 DNA: TGCGCCAGCAGCATAAAGACAGGGGTGGAGCTGTTTTTT.

This clone was seen a handful of times. V usage is TRBV29-1 and J usage is TRBJ2-1, with TRBD2 as a possible D gene (6 bases). This CDR3 contains 12 residues. CDR1 and CDR2 from the germline V gene are SQVTM and ANQGSEA. V lost 5 bases to trimming and J lost 7 bases, with 12 bases between them. The CDR3 region is CSVSNRGNEQFF. In DNA form, the CDR3 reads TGCAGCGTTTCTAATCGGGGGAATGAGCAGTTCTTC.

The CDR3 reads CASSLANQPQHF. CDR3 in DNA: TGTGCCAGCAGCTTGGCGAATCAGCCCCAGCATTTT. J is TRBJ1-5 and V is TRBV5-6; D remains ambiguous. With 0 bases removed from V and 4 bases from J, the gap between germline ends came to 2 bases. The CDR3 runs 12 residues. The germline V gene encodes CDR1 SGHDT and CDR2 YYEEEE.

The chain is built from TRBV5-6 and TRBJ1-3, with D hard to call. Trimming cost V 1 base and J 4 bases, with 6 bases left between them. Looked up from germline, CDR1 is SGHDT and CDR2 is YYEEEE. The CDR3 runs 13 residues. The CDR3 loop reads CASSLISGNTIYF. The DNA of the CDR3 is TGTGCCAGCAGCTTGATATCGGGAAACACCATATATTTT.

This clone was seen once. The chain combines TRBV4-1 with TRBJ2-6; D possibly corresponds to TRBD1 (7 bases). Trimming took 5 bases from V and 3 from J, leaving 11 bases between them. The CDR3 loop spans 15 amino acids. CDR1 is MGHRA and CDR2 is YSYEKL in the germline V gene. Here the CDR3 reads CASSNRGGGANVLTF. The CDR3 DNA reads TGCGCCAGCAGCAACAGGGGAGGTGGGGCCAACGTCCTGACTTTC.

The genes are TRBV7-2 and TRBJ2-7, with D unclear. CDR1 and CDR2 (germline): SGHTA, FQGNSA. Trimming shortened V by 1 base and J by 3 bases, and 10 bases separated the two germline ends. This CDR3 has 14 residues. CDR3 loop: CASSLERQSYEQYF. The CDR3 DNA is TGTGCCAGCAGCTTAGAGAGACAAAGCTACGAGCAGTACTTC. Full variable domain (remainder filled in from reference TRBV7-2 and TRBJ2-7): GAGVSQSPSNKVTEKGKDVELRCDPISGHTALYWYRQSLGQGLEFLIYFQGNSAPDKSGLPSDRFSAERTGGSVSTLTIQRTQQEDSAVYLCASSLERQSYEQYFGPGTRLTVT.

This clone occurred once. The V gene is TRBV28, the J gene TRBJ1-1; possible D gene TRBD1, 5 bases. The CDR3 sequence is 14 residues long. V was trimmed by 6 bases and J by 6 bases, leaving 17 bases between them. Germline CDR1 MDHEN, CDR2 SYDVKM. The CDR3 DNA sequence: TGTGCCAGCAGCCGTGGAGGGGAGGAAGCTGAAGCTTTCTTT. This gives the protein CASSRGGEEAEAFF.

The rearrangement joins TRBV11-2 to TRBJ2-7, with TRBD2 identical over 11 bases. This CDR3 has 16 residues. Germline V gene data show CDR1 as SGHAT and CDR2 as FQNNGV. Trimming at V came to 9 bases and at J to 1 base, leaving 11 bases not matched to a gene. The DNA for the CDR3 is TGTGCCAGTCCGACTAGCGGGATCCAATCGTCCTACGAGCAGTACTTC. As protein: CASPTSGIQSSYEQYF.

The chain links TRBV19 to TRBJ2-3, with TRBD2 matching 8 bases. The length of the CDR3 is 14 residues. CDR1 is LNHDA, CDR2 SQIVND, per germline (reference sequence). The J segment lost 4 bases and the V segment lost 6 bases, leaving 6 bases of the junction unmatched. CDR3 amino acids: CASRSGGPADTQYF. Here the CDR3 DNA reads TGTGCCAGTAGGTCGGGAGGGCCCGCAGATACGCAGTATTTT.

The rearrangement joins TRBV14 to TRBJ2-2; D is ambiguous. Germline V gene sequence: CDR1 SGHDN, CDR2 FVKESK. This CDR3 has 14 amino acids. Trimming removed 4 bases from V and 4 bases from J, with 10 bases in between. The CDR3 loop reads CASSPLSGTGELFF. The CDR3, as DNA: TGTGCCAGCAGCCCATTATCGGGCACCGGGGAGCTGTTTTTT.

The V gene is TRBV5-4, the J gene TRBJ1-2; 7 nucleotides align to TRBD1. The CDR3 consists of 14 residues. The ends lost 3 bases at V and 6 bases at J; junction bases unmatched: 8. Germline V gene sequence: CDR1 SGHNT, CDR2 YYREEE (reference sequence). The CDR3 loop reads CASSSQGGTDGYTF. CDR3 sequence (DNA): TGTGCCAGCAGCTCACAAGGGGGCACTGATGGCTACACCTTC.

The rearrangement uses TRBV7-2 and TRBJ2-5; the match to TRBD2 covers 11 bases. V was clipped by 5 bases and J by 4 bases; unmatched bases: 9. Germline V gives CDR1 SGHTA, CDR2 FQGNSA. This CDR3 spans 16 amino acids. CDR3 bases: TGTGCCAGCAGCATAACTAGCGGGAGCGCGGGAGAGACCCAGTACTTC. Encoded protein: CASSITSGSAGETQYF.